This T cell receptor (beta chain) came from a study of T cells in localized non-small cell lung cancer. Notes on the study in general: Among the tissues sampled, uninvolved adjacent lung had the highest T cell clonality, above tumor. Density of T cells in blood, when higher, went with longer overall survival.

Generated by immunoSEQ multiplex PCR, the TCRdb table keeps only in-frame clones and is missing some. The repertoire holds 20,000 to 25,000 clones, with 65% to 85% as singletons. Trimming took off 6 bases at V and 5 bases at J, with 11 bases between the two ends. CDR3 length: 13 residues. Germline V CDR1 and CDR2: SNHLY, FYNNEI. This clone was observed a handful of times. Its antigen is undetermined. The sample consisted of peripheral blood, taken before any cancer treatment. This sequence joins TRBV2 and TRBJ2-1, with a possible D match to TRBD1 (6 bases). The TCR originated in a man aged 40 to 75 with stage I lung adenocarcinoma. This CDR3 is CASRLDRDNEQFF. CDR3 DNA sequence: TGTGCCAGCAGGTTGGACAGAGACAATGAGCAGTTCTTC.